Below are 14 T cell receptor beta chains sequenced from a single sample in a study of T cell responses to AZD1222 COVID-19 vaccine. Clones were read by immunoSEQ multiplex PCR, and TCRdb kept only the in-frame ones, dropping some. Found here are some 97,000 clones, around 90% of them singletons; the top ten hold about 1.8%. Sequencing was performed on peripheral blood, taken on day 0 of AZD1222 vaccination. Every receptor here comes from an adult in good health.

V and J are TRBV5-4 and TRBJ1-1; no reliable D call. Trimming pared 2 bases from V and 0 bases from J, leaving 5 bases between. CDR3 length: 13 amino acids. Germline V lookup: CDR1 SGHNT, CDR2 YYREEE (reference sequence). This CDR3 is CASSFLVNTEAFF. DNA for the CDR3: TGTGCCAGCAGCTTTCTAGTGAACACTGAAGCTTTCTTT.

CDR3 coding DNA: TGTGCCAGCAGCGTGACTAGGACTAGCGGCACAGATACGCAGTATTTT. The encoded protein is CASSVTRTSGTDTQYF. The chain employs TRBV9 and TRBJ2-3; 9 bases agree with TRBD2. The CDR3 runs to 16 residues. Looked up from germline, CDR1 is SGDLS and CDR2 is YYNGEE. The V and J ends lost 2 bases and 1 base, in that order; junction bases with no gene match: 5.

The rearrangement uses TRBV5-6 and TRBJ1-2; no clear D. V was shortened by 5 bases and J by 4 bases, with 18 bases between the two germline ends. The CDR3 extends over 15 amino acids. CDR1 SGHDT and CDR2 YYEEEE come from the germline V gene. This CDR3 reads CASRPERRLVYGYTF. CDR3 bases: TGTGCCAGCAGACCTGAGCGGCGGCTGGTCTATGGCTACACCTTC.

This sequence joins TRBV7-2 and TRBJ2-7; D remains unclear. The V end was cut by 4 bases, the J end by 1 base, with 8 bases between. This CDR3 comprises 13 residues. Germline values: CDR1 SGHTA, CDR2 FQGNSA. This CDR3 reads CASSYSQSYEQYF. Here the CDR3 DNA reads TGTGCCAGCAGCTATTCCCAATCCTACGAGCAGTACTTC.

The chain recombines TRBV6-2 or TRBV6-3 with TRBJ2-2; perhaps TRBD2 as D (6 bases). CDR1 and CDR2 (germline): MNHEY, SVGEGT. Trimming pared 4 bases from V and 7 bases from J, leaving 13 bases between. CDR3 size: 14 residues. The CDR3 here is CASSWGGFLGELFF. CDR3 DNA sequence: TGTGCCAGCAGTTGGGGAGGATTCCTCGGGGAGCTGTTTTTT.

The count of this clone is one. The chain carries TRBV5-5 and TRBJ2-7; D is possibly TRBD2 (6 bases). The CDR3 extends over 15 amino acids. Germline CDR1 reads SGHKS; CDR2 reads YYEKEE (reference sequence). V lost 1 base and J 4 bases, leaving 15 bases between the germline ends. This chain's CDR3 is CASSLPLPGLYEQYF. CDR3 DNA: TGTGCCAGCAGCTTGCCCCTACCGGGACTGTACGAGCAGTACTTC.

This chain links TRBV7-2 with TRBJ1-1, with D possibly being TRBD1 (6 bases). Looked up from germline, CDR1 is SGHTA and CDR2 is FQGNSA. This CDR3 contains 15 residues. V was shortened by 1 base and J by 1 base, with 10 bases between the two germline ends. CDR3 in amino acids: CASSLGRGRNTEAFF. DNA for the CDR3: TGTGCCAGCAGCTTAGGGAGGGGGAGGAACACTGAAGCTTTCTTT.

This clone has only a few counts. DNA for the CDR3: TGTGCCAGTAGTATTCTTGGAAACTACGAGCAGTACTTC. It translates to CASSILGNYEQYF. This chain joins TRBV19 and TRBJ2-7; the D is unclear. The CDR3 loop spans 13 amino acids. Per the germline V gene, CDR1 is LNHDA and CDR2 is SQIVND (reference sequence). V was pared by 3 bases and J by 3 bases, with 9 bases between.

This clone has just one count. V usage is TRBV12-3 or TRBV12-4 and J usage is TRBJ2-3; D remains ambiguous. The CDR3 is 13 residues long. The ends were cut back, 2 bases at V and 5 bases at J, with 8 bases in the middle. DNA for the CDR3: TGTGCCAGCAGTTTAATTTCCGGAGATACGCAGTATTTT. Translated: CASSLISGDTQYF.

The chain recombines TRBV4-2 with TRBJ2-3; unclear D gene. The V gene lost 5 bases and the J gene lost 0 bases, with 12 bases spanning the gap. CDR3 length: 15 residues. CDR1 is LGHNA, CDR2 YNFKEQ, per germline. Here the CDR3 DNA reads TGTGCCAGCAGCTCTCTTGGGCGTAGCACAGATACGCAGTATTTT. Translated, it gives CASSSLGRSTDTQYF.

For the CDR3, the DNA is TGTGCCAGCAGGGTACGAGGGCAGGACGAGCAGTACTTC. It codes for CASRVRGQDEQYF. This chain uses TRBV7-2 with TRBJ2-7; D perhaps matches TRBD2 (5 bases). This CDR3 is built from 13 residues. Trimming pared 6 bases from V and 5 bases from J, leaving 14 bases between. Per the germline V gene, CDR1 is SGHTA and CDR2 is FQGNSA.

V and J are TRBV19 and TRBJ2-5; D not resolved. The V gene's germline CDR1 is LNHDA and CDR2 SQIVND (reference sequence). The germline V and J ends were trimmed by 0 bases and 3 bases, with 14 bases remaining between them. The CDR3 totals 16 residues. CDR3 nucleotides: TGTGCCAGTAGTATAGACCGCCTACGGGCTGAAGAGACCCAGTACTTC. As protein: CASSIDRLRAEETQYF.

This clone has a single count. The CDR3 reads CASSLGWDRGGTTEAFF. For the CDR3, the DNA is TGTGCCAGCAGCTTAGGCTGGGACAGGGGAGGGACCACTGAAGCTTTCTTT. The V gene is TRBV7-9, the J gene TRBJ1-1, with TRBD1 matching over 10 bases. This CDR3 region has 17 residues. Trimming cost V 1 base and J 4 bases; bases outside gene matches: 9. Per germline, CDR1 SEHNR and CDR2 FQNEAQ (reference sequence).

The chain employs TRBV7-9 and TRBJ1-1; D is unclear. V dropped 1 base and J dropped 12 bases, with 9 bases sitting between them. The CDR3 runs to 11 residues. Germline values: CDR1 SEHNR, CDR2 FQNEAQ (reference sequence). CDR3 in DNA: TGTGCCAGCAGCTTAGGCCCCCCACCTTTCTTT. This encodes CASSLGPPPFF.